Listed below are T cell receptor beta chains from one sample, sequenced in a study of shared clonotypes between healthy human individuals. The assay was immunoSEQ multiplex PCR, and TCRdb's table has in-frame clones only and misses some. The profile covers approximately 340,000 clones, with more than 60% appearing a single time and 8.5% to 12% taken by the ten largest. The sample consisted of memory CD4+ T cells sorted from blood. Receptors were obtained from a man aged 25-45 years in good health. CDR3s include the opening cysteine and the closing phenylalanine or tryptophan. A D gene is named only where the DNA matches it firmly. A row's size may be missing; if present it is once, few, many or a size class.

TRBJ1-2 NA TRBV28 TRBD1 TGTGCCAGCAGTTTCTCTATTGGGACAGGGGGGTCCTTC CASSFSIGTGGSF
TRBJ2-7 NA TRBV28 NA TGTGCCAGCAGAGAGCTCGGGTCGGCCCCCAGAGTCGTAATAGCGGAATACGAGCAGTACTTC CASRELGSAPRVVIAEYEQYF
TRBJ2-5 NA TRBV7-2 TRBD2 TGTGCCAGCAGCACAACTAGCGGGAGAGAGACCCAGTACTTC CASSTTSGRETQYF
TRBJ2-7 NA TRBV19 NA TGTGCCAGTAGTCCACTAACGGGGAGCGGCCGCTACGAGCAGTACTTC CASSPLTGSGRYEQYF
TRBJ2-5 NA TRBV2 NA TGTGCCAGCAGTGGTTTCACAGGGCGGGAGACCCAGTACTTC CASSGFTGRETQYF
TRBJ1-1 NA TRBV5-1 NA TGCGCCAGCAGCCCGCAGGGGAGGCACACTGAAGCTTTCTTT CASSPQGRHTEAFF
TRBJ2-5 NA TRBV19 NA TGTGCCAGTGGACGAGAGACCCAGTACTTC CASGRETQYF
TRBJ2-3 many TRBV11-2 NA TGTGCCAGCAGCCTAAGAGGTACCAGCACAGATACGCAGTATTTT CASSLRGTSTDTQYF
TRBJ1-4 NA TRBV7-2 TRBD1 TGTGCCAGCAGCTTAGGGGACAGGGCGATGGAAAAACTGTTTTTT CASSLGDRAMEKLFF
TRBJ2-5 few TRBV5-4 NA TGTGCCAGCAGTAGGGCTAGTGGAGAGACCCAGTACTTC CASSRASGETQYF
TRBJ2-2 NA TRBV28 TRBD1 TGTGCCAGCAGGCTGACAGGGGCTGTTGGCGGGGAGCTGTTTTTT CASRLTGAVGGELFF
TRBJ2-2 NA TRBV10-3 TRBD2 TGTGCCATCAGGGGCCAACTAGCGGGAGGGGGTACCGGGGAGCTGTTTTTT CAIRGQLAGGGTGELFF
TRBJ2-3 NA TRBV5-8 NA TGTGCCAGCAGCTTAAAAGGGGCTGATACGCAGTATTTT CASSLKGADTQYF
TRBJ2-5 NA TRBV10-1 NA TGCGCCAGCAGTGAGCAGGTCGGAGAGACCCAGTACTTC CASSEQVGETQYF
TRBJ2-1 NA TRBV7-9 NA TGTGCCAGGGGGGCGGGGGCCAATGAGCAGTTCTTC CARGAGANEQFF
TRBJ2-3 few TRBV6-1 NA TGTGCCAGCAGTGAACGGTATACGCAGTATTTT CASSERYTQYF
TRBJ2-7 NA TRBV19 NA TGTGCCAGTAGAGATAACGGGGCCTCCTACGAGCAGTACTTC CASRDNGASYEQYF
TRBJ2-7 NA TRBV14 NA TGTGCCAGCCACGAGGCTAGCGTAAACTACGAGCAGTACTTC CASHEASVNYEQYF
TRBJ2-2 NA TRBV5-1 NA TGCGCCAGCAGCTTGACAGGAGGCACCGGGGAGCTGTTTTTT CASSLTGGTGELFF
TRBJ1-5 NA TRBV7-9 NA TGTGCCAGCAGCTTATCTTATAGCAATCAGCCCCAGCATTTT CASSLSYSNQPQHF
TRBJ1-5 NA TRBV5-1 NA TGCGCCAGCAGCTCCCTCTGGGTAGGAGTCCAAAATCAGCCCCAGCATTTT CASSSLWVGVQNQPQHF
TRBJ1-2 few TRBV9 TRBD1 TGTGCCAGCAGTGCTTTTGAAGGACAGGGAAACTATGGCTACACCTTC CASSAFEGQGNYGYTF
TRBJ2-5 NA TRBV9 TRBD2 TGTGCCAGCAGCTCAAGGAGCGGGAGGGATCAAGAGACCCAGTACTTC CASSSRSGRDQETQYF
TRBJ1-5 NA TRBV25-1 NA TGTGCCAGCAGTGAATCGGGGTTTTCAGCGTCTCAGCCCCAGCATTTT CASSESGFSASQPQHF
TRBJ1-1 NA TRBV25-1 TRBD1 TGTGCCAGCAGTGAGCAGGGGGCGGGGAACACTGAAGCTTTCTTT CASSEQGAGNTEAFF
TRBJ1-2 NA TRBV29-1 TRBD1 TGCAGCGCGTTTGGACAGGGCGAGGGAGTGTATGGCTACACCTTC CSAFGQGEGVYGYTF
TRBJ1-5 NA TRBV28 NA TGTGCCAGCAGTTCCACAGATCAGCCCCAGCATTTT CASSSTDQPQHF
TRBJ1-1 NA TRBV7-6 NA TGTGCCAGCAGCTTACGCCGGGGCACTGAAGCTTTCTTT CASSLRRGTEAFF
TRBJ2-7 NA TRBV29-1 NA TGCAGCGTCCGCCCGGACGCCTCCTACGAGCAGTACTTC CSVRPDASYEQYF
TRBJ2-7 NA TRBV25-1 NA TGTGCCAGCAGTGAATTGGGGCGGACTCTTTCCACCTACGAGCAGTACTTC CASSELGRTLSTYEQYF
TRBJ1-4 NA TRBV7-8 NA TGTGCCAGCAGCTTACAGGGGCAGGGGTATGAAAAACTGTTTTTT CASSLQGQGYEKLFF
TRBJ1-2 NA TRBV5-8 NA TGTGCCAGCAGCTTGGCCACGAGAAACTATGGCTACACCTTC CASSLATRNYGYTF
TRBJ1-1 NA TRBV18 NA TGTGCCAGCTCACCAGCACAGGCTAACACTGAAGCTTTCTTT CASSPAQANTEAFF
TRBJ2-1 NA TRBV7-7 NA TGTGCTAGCAGCGCGGGATCGAGCTCCTACAATGAGCAGTTCTTC CASSAGSSSYNEQFF
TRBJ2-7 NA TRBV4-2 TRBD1 TGTGCCAGCAGCCAATCAATGGCAGGGGGCTTCGACGAGCAGTACTTC CASSQSMAGGFDEQYF
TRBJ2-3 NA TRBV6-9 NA TGTGCCAGCAGCGACCCTGCAGGGCCGTCAGATACGCAGTATTTT CASSDPAGPSDTQYF
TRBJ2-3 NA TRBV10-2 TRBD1 TGCGCCAGCAGTGATGTAACTCAGGGGGCAGATACGCAGTATTTT CASSDVTQGADTQYF
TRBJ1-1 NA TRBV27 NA TGTGCCAGCAGTTTCGGTGGGGCCGTACAGGCTTCGGGAGAAGCTTTCTTT CASSFGGAVQASGEAFF
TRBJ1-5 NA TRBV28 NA TGTGCCAGCAGTTATAATCGGGGCGAAGGGAATCAGCCCCAGCATTTT CASSYNRGEGNQPQHF
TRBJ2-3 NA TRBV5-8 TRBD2 TGTGCCAGCAGCACCGGGACTAGCGGGAGTTATAGCACAGATACGCAGTATTTT CASSTGTSGSYSTDTQYF
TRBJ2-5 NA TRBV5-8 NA TGTGCCAGCAGCTTGGGGGTTCAAGAGACCCAGTACTTC CASSLGVQETQYF
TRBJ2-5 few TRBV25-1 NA TGTGCCAGCAGCGATGAGACCCAGTACTTC CASSDETQYF
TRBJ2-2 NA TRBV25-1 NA TGTGCCAGCAGTAACCACCGGGACACGAACACCGGGGAGCTGTTTTTT CASSNHRDTNTGELFF
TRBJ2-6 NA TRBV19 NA TGTGCCAGTACCGCCGGGACGGGAGTCCTGACTTTC CASTAGTGVLTF
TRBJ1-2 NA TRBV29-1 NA TGCAGCGGGGAAACAGGGTATGGCTACACCTTC CSGETGYGYTF
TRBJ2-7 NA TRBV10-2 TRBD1 TGCGCCAGCAGGAACCAGGGGGAAGCCTCCTACGAGCAGTACTTC CASRNQGEASYEQYF
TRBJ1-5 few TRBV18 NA TGTGCCAGCTCAGCGACGGGGGCATATCAGCCCCAGCATTTT CASSATGAYQPQHF
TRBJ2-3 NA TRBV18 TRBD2 TGTGCCAGCTCATATAGCGGGGGAGAGGGCGATACGCAGTATTTT CASSYSGGEGDTQYF
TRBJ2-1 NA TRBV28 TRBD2 TGTGCCAGCAGTTTAGGGACTAGAGACAATGAGCAGTTCTTC CASSLGTRDNEQFF
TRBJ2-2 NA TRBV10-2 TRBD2 TGCGCCGTCCGACGGACTAGCGGGAGTGGTGGGGAGCTGTTTTTT CAVRRTSGSGGELFF